One TCR beta chain is described in this entry. Its antigen specificity is not known. Qualities for individual bases were not recorded, and no much larger clone is one base off. The germline V gene yields SGHTS for CDR1 and YDEGEE for CDR2. The CDR3 has 15 amino acids, counting the end cysteine and phenylalanine. Only CDR3 DNA is held: 45 bases, read in frame from base 1. Trimming removed 4 bases from V and 6 bases from J; the gene matches leave 12 bases unexplained. Participants in the prospective study were enrolled through a virtual design, were aged about 18 to 100 years, and lived in roughly 25 United States geographic areas. Cohort assignment in the prospective study relied on participant-reported clinical history from a screening survey and a study questionnaire. Each participant in the prospective study had whole blood, serum and a nasopharyngeal or oropharyngeal swab collected by mobile phlebotomists. Participants in the prospective study had the option to provide additional blood draws and questionnaires over a roughly two-month period. Before DNA extraction, prospective study blood samples were shipped either frozen or at room temperature.

This entry belongs to a study of blood T cell repertoires in COVID-19 (dated by TCRdb to the early 2020s). In terms of the full investigation: Collaborator samples came from the United States, Italy and Spain and covered acute and convalescent phases of COVID-19. The prospective study material was composed of cDNA or gDNA derived from T cells, B-cell-depleted T cells, or PBMCs. Deeply sampled blood TCRbeta repertoires from subjects exposed to, actively infected with, or recovered from COVID-19 were included in the dataset. The repertoires were made available in a free public database intended to serve as a resource for research on the immune response to SARS-CoV-2. Samples were obtained from the ongoing ImmuneRACE study (first 160 participants) and from some 1,200 subjects provided by 6 global collaborators. The sample metadata nearly always contained a de-identified subject ID, COVID-19 status, age in years and sex. Where HLA class I and class II types were available, the types were taken from metadata supplied by the sample provider, not from assay-based typing.

The investigation overall reported the following: The quantity of clinical and demographic metadata differed by source and by participant and was supplied without curation.

TCRbeta CDR3 regions were amplified from genomic DNA by means of the immunoSEQ Assay, a bias-controlled multiplex PCR. The authors' analysis ran thus. Within the assay, amplification of reference gene primers was used to estimate how many nucleated cells each sample contained. To quantify the absolute abundance of each unique TCRbeta CDR3 rearrangement, sequence reads were collapsed and filtered. For each sample, productive Simpson clonality was calculated as the square root of Simpson's diversity index over productive rearrangements. Here the immuneACCESS table is served through TCRdb, limited to in-frame sequences with V and J called. Missing clones are a known gap in these copies; in checked studies unresolved V genes cover under half, and the rest lacks a known reason. V, J and clone size are taken as reported in that table, and D and trimming were inferred from the DNA itself. Within this sample are 150,000 or so clones, with around 83% of them counted one time only. The ten largest clones add up to about 4% of the sample.

Source material: PBMCs or T cells enriched from blood (not recorded which). This receptor was identified in a woman aged 45-59 years in a cohort exposed to, infected with or recovered from COVID-19 (not recorded which). Rearrangement joined TRBV5-8 to TRBJ2-7, with 8 bases in between that match TRBD1. The CDR3 sequence is CASSPWTGLEGEQYF. In nucleotides, the sequence is TGTGCCAGCAGCCCCTGGACAGGGTTGGAGGGCGAGCAGTACTTC.